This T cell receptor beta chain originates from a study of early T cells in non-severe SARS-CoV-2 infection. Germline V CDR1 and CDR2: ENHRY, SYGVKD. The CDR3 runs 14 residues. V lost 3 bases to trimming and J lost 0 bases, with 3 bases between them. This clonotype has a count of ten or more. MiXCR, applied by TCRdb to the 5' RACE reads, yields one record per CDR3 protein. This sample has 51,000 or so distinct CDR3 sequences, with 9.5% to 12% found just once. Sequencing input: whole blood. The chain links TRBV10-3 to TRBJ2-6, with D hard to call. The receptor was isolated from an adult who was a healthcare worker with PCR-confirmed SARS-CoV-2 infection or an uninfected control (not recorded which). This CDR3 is CAISDRSGANVLTF. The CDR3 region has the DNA TGTGCCATCAGTGACCGCTCTGGGGCCAACGTCCTGACTTTC.